A selection of T cell receptor beta chains follows, all from one sample in a study of chemoradiotherapy in HPV16-positive cancers. Some clones are missing from TCRdb's copy, which holds only in-frame ones; the method was immunoSEQ multiplex PCR. The data show about 68,000 clones, more than 70% seen once. Here the sequenced sample was blood, taken from a patient who underwent chemoradiotherapy. Every receptor here comes from a human donor with HPV-associated anogenital cancer. The CDR3 runs from the conserved cysteine through the conserved F or W. A D gene is named only where the DNA matches it firmly. The size entry is marked missing in some rows and otherwise reads once, few, many or a size class.

cdr3_length,clone_size,j_call,d_call,v_call,cdr3_nt,cdr3_aa
15,NA,TRBJ2-1,TRBD1,TRBV10-3,TGTGCCATCAGCCTGGGACAGGGTCAAGGCAATGAGCAGTTCTTC,CAISLGQGQGNEQFF
14,NA,TRBJ1-1,NA,TRBV30,TGTGCCTGGAGTGTAAGAGGGTTGAACACTGAAGCTTTCTTT,CAWSVRGLNTEAFF
15,NA,TRBJ1-1,NA,TRBV6-5,TGTGCCAGCAGTTACGGTCATGGGGTGAACACTGAAGCTTTCTTT,CASSYGHGVNTEAFF
14,NA,TRBJ1-5,NA,TRBV27,TGTGCCAGCAGTTTGGGCACCAGCAATCAGCCCCAGCATTTT,CASSLGTSNQPQHF
12,NA,TRBJ1-1,NA,TRBV9,TGTGCCAGCGGGGCAGGAGGGGCAGAAGCTTTCTTT,CASGAGGAEAFF
16,NA,TRBJ1-3,TRBD1,TRBV5-4,TGTGCCAGCAGCTTCGGACAGGGGAGCTCTGGAAACACCATATATTTT,CASSFGQGSSGNTIYF
15,NA,TRBJ2-3,NA,TRBV5-1,TGCGCCAGCAGCTGGGAACTCGATTCGTGGGATACGCAGTATTTT,CASSWELDSWDTQYF
17,NA,TRBJ2-1,TRBD2,TRBV6-1,TGTGCCAGCAGTGAATACCACGGGACTAGCGGGACCAATGAGCAGTTCTTC,CASSEYHGTSGTNEQFF
15,NA,TRBJ2-7,NA,TRBV4-2,TGTGCCAGCAGCCAAGTAGGGGCGGGCTCCTACGAGCAGTACTTC,CASSQVGAGSYEQYF
15,NA,TRBJ2-2,TRBD1,TRBV7-9,TGTGCCAGCAGCTTACAGGGGGCGGACACCGGGGAGCTGTTTTTT,CASSLQGADTGELFF
15,NA,TRBJ2-1,TRBD2,TRBV11-1,TGTGCCAGCAGCCGTGCTAGCGGGGGCTACAATGAGCAGTTCTTC,CASSRASGGYNEQFF
15,NA,TRBJ2-5,TRBD1,TRBV7-9,TGTGCCAGCAGCCCCGGGACAGTCCTTCAAGAGACCCAGTACTTC,CASSPGTVLQETQYF
15,NA,TRBJ1-6,NA,TRBV10-3,TGTGCCATCAGTGAGATGCAGGGTGTTAGGGCACCCCTCCACTTT,CAISEMQGVRAPLHF
18,NA,TRBJ2-7,TRBD2,TRBV6-1,TGTGCCAGCAGTGGAGCTAGCGGGAGACTTAAGCTCCTTGTCGAGCAGTACTTC,CASSGASGRLKLLVEQYF
12,NA,TRBJ1-1,NA,TRBV25-1,TGTGCCAGCAGTGCACCCATCGGGCCAGCTTTCTTT,CASSAPIGPAFF
14,NA,TRBJ2-7,NA,TRBV5-1,TGCGCCAGCAGCCCGTGGGGCAGTTCCTACGAGCAGTACTTC,CASSPWGSSYEQYF
17,NA,TRBJ2-3,NA,TRBV10-1,TGCGCCAGCAGTGGGGACCTTAAGAGCGCTATTACAGATACGCAGTATTTT,CASSGDLKSAITDTQYF
13,NA,TRBJ1-2,TRBD1,TRBV30,TGTGCCTGGGCGACACAGGGGGGCTATGGCTACACCTTC,CAWATQGGYGYTF
12,NA,TRBJ2-5,TRBD2,TRBV19,TGTGCCAGTAGGTCCAGCGGGGGGACCCAGTACTTC,CASRSSGGTQYF
11,NA,TRBJ1-2,NA,TRBV20-1,TGCAGTTCCAAAGGGGGCTATGGCTACACCTTC,CSSKGGYGYTF
14,NA,TRBJ1-5,NA,TRBV28,TGTGCCAGCAGTCCAAACAGGGTTGATCAGCCCCAGCATTTT,CASSPNRVDQPQHF
12,NA,TRBJ2-7,NA,TRBV2,TGTGCCAGCAATCGGGGTGCCTACGAGCAGTACTTC,CASNRGAYEQYF
14,NA,TRBJ1-6,NA,TRBV5-6,TGTGCCAGCAGCACGGGACTGGGTAATTCACCCCTCCACTTT,CASSTGLGNSPLHF
15,NA,TRBJ2-1,TRBD2,TRBV6-5,TGTGCCAGCCTTGGACTAGCGGGGGCCTCTAATGAGCAGTTCTTC,CASLGLAGASNEQFF
13,NA,TRBJ2-5,NA,TRBV28,TGTGCCAGCGGACGGAGTGGGGTAGAGACCCAGTACTTC,CASGRSGVETQYF
15,NA,TRBJ1-1,TRBD1,TRBV9,TGTGCCAGCAGCGTAGGGGACAGGTTGAACACTGAAGCTTTCTTT,CASSVGDRLNTEAFF
15,NA,TRBJ2-6,NA,TRBV15,TGTGCCACCAGCAGAGGAAGTTCTGGGGCCAACGTCCTGACTTTC,CATSRGSSGANVLTF
11,NA,TRBJ1-3,NA,TRBV29-1,TGCAGCGTCGCAGGGTTGGACACCATATATTTT,CSVAGLDTIYF
15,NA,TRBJ2-3,NA,TRBV5-6,TGTGCCAGCAGCTTCGGCAGTGGGGGCACAGATACGCAGTATTTT,CASSFGSGGTDTQYF
16,NA,TRBJ2-3,TRBD2,TRBV4-1,TGCGCCAGCAGCCAAGCTCTAGCGGGAGTTACAGATACGCAGTATTTT,CASSQALAGVTDTQYF
14,NA,TRBJ1-4,TRBD1,TRBV28,TGTGCCAGCAACACCGGACAGGGAGGTGAAAAACTGGTTTTT,CASNTGQGGEKLVF
13,NA,TRBJ2-2,NA,TRBV6-4,TGTGCCAGCAGTGAAACAGCCACCGGGGAGCTGTTTTTT,CASSETATGELFF
14,NA,TRBJ2-7,TRBD2,TRBV18,TGTGCCAGCTCGCGGGGGGCAGTTACCTACGAGCAGTACTTC,CASSRGAVTYEQYF
12,NA,TRBJ2-5,NA,TRBV18,TGTGCCAGCTCACGTACTCAAGAGACCCAGTACTTC,CASSRTQETQYF
15,NA,TRBJ2-2,NA,TRBV11-2,TGTGCCAGCAGGCGGACCGGTCTAACGGACGGGGAGCTGTTTTTT,CASRRTGLTDGELFF
13,NA,TRBJ1-1,TRBD1,TRBV5-1,TGCGCCAGCAGTATGACAGGGGACACTGAAGCTTTCTTT,CASSMTGDTEAFF
15,NA,TRBJ2-3,NA,TRBV10-1,TGCGCCAGCAGTGAGGGGGGCAGGCCGGCAGATACGCAGTATTTT,CASSEGGRPADTQYF
14,NA,TRBJ1-2,NA,TRBV6-1,TGTGCCAGCAGTGTTGGGAGTACAGACTATGGCTACACCTTC,CASSVGSTDYGYTF
16,NA,TRBJ2-6,NA,TRBV5-4,TGTGCCAGCAGCTTGGCTGAATTGTCTGGGGCCAACGTCCTGACTTTC,CASSLAELSGANVLTF
13,NA,TRBJ2-2,NA,TRBV10-3,TGTGCCATCAACCGCGGGTCCACCGGGGAGCTGTTTTTT,CAINRGSTGELFF
12,few,TRBJ2-1,NA,TRBV15,TGTGCCACCACTGACGGGGGCCATGAGCAGTTCTTC,CATTDGGHEQFF
14,NA,TRBJ2-6,TRBD1,TRBV11-2,TGTGCCAGCACACGGGACAGTGGGGCCAACGTCCTGACTTTC,CASTRDSGANVLTF
17,NA,TRBJ2-7,TRBD2,TRBV9,TGTGCCAGCAGCGTAGCCAGCGGGGGGACGCGCGGTTCCGAGCAGTACTTC,CASSVASGGTRGSEQYF
16,NA,TRBJ2-7,TRBD1,TRBV4-1,TGCGCCAGCAGCCGAGGACAGGGGCCGAGCTCCTACGAGCAGTACTTC,CASSRGQGPSSYEQYF
13,NA,TRBJ1-5,NA,TRBV2,TGTGCCAGCACCGCTTTAAGGGATCAGCCCCAGCATTTT,CASTALRDQPQHF
13,NA,TRBJ1-4,NA,TRBV15,TGTGCCACTACCCAGGGATCAAATGAAAAACTGTTTTTT,CATTQGSNEKLFF
14,NA,TRBJ2-1,NA,TRBV6-5,TGTGCCAGCAATAACGGGAGATCTTACAATGAGCAGTTCTTC,CASNNGRSYNEQFF
12,NA,TRBJ2-5,NA,TRBV28,TGTGCCAGCAGTAGACTAGTAGAGACCCAGTACTTC,CASSRLVETQYF
15,NA,TRBJ1-4,NA,TRBV9,TGTGCCAGCAGCGTAGATGCAGTCTTAAACGAAAAACTGTTTTTT,CASSVDAVLNEKLFF